The 10 T cell receptor beta chains in this list originate from one sample, sequenced in a study of cytomegalovirus exposure and HLA in healthy donors. 13 Jbeta primers and 60 Vbeta primers were used for the PCR. TCRdb keeps only in-frame clones here, not all; method: immunoSEQ multiplex PCR. The table lists 150,000 or so clones, approximately 83% of them singletons. Sequences were obtained from PBMCs. The receptors shown here come from a male donor in good health and CMV-seronegative.

This clone was detected once. The chain employs TRBV10-3 and TRBJ1-3; 11 bases map to TRBD1. The germline V gene encodes CDR1 ENHRY and CDR2 SYGVKD. The junction had 4 bases not matched to a gene; V was cut back by 4 bases and J by 2 bases. The CDR3 has 16 amino acids. The CDR3 loop reads CAISVMDRGPGNTIYF. CDR3 nucleotide sequence: TGTGCCATCAGTGTTATGGACAGGGGGCCTGGAAACACCATATATTTT.

In DNA, the CDR3 is TGTGCCAGCAGCTTATTCGCTAGCGGGGGCGTCACAGATACGCAGTATTTT. Translation gives CASSLFASGGVTDTQYF. This rearrangement joins TRBV7-3 to TRBJ2-3, with TRBD2 matching 10 bases. The CDR3 totals 17 residues. Germline trimming cut 2 bases from V and 2 bases from J; bases unmatched to any gene: 7. Looked up from germline, CDR1 is SGHTA and CDR2 is FQGTGA.

As regards this clone: Other nucleotide sequences from this sample produce the same CDR3. The chain recombines TRBV7-9 with TRBJ1-1; D unclear. Trimming removed 0 bases at V and 5 bases at J, with 16 bases between. This CDR3 region has 16 residues. Germline V gives CDR1 SEHNR, CDR2 FQNEAQ (reference sequence). Here the CDR3 reads CASSLARAGIGTEAFF. CDR3 sequence (DNA): TGTGCCAGCAGCTTAGCGCGCGCGGGGATAGGTACTGAAGCTTTCTTT. Drawing the rest from reference TRBV7-9 and TRBJ1-1, the complete variable domain is DTGVSQNPRHKITKRGQNVTFRCDPISEHNRLYWYRQTLGQGPEFLTYFQNEAQLEKSRLLSDRFSAERPKGSFSTLEIQRTEQGDSAMYLCASSLARAGIGTEAFFGQGTRLTVV.

This clone was detected only a few times. This CDR3 reads CASSLIGIVDQPQHF. The CDR3 DNA reads TGTGCCAGCAGTTTAATCGGGATAGTGGATCAGCCCCAGCATTTT. The chain uses TRBV28 and TRBJ1-5, with D uncertain. This CDR3 is built from 15 residues. V was trimmed by 2 bases and J by 5 bases, leaving 13 bases between them. Germline values: CDR1 MDHEN, CDR2 SYDVKM.

V gene TRBV29-1 combines with J gene TRBJ2-5; 10 positions agree with TRBD2. J was trimmed by 4 bases and V by 6 bases; bases with no gene match: 8. CDR1 SQVTM and CDR2 ANQGSEA come from the germline V gene. The CDR3 has 14 residues. The CDR3 here is CSVRPLAGVETQYF. CDR3 bases: TGCAGCGTCCGCCCCCTAGCGGGGGTAGAGACCCAGTACTTC.

A word on this clone: This sample also contains other DNA sequences that code for the same CDR3. This rearrangement joins TRBV30 to TRBJ1-1; D perhaps matches TRBD1 (6 bases). Trimming shortened V by 2 bases and J by 5 bases, and 9 bases separated the two germline ends. Germline loops: CDR1 GTSNPN, CDR2 SVGIG (reference sequence). There are 12 residues in the CDR3. CDR3: CAWSRGGTEAFF. The CDR3, as DNA: TGTGCCTGGAGTCGAGGGGGAACTGAAGCTTTCTTT.

The chain links TRBV19 to TRBJ2-1; 15 nucleotides align to TRBD2. The CDR3 runs to 17 residues. Trimming removed 4 bases from V and 8 bases from J; junction bases left unmatched: 9. Germline values: CDR1 LNHDA, CDR2 SQIVND (reference sequence). The CDR3 loop is CASSTDGLAGGLDEQFF. The CDR3 bases are TGTGCCAGTAGTACCGACGGACTAGCGGGGGGGCTGGATGAGCAGTTCTTC.

In its sample, this clone was seen a few times. The CDR3 bases are TGTGCCATTGGGGGATGGGACAGGGGATCAGACGAGCAGTACTTC. It codes for CAIGGWDRGSDEQYF. The chain recombines TRBV6-1 with TRBJ2-7, with 10 bases matching TRBD1. CDR3 length: 15 amino acids. The junction had 14 bases not matched to a gene; V was cut back by 10 bases and J by 5 bases. The germline V gene has CDR1 MNHNS and CDR2 SASEGT.

J is TRBJ2-4 and V is TRBV19, with D tentatively TRBD1 (5 bases). The CDR3 is made up of 14 amino acids. V gave up 9 bases and J gave up 1 base, with 13 bases separating them. The germline V gene has CDR1 LNHDA and CDR2 SQIVND (reference sequence). CDR3: CASIGAGAKNIQYF. CDR3 DNA sequence: TGTGCCAGCATAGGGGCAGGGGCCAAAAACATTCAGTACTTC.

The chain couples TRBV5-5 to TRBJ1-1, with D perhaps matching TRBD1 (6 bases). V gave up 4 bases and J gave up 0 bases, with 10 bases separating them. Germline values: CDR1 SGHKS, CDR2 YYEKEE (reference sequence). The CDR3 covers 14 residues. CDR3 nucleotides: TGTGCCAGCAGCACCTACAGGGTGAACACTGAAGCTTTCTTT. As protein: CASSTYRVNTEAFF.